This record looks at one TCR beta chain sequence and its context. The same CDR3 also results from other DNA sequences found in this sample. Original processing notes: By means of reference gene primer amplification, nucleated cell counts were estimated. The assay was immunoSEQ multiplex PCR, and TCRdb's table has in-frame clones only and misses some. Clone size and the V and J calls come from that table; the DNA yielded D and trimming. The sample contains about 180,000 clones, about 84% of which appear only once. Germline CDR1 reads MNHEY; CDR2 reads SMNVEV (reference sequence). The CDR3 length is 12 residues. Trimming took 6 bases from V and 6 from J, leaving 6 bases between them. The source of the sample is a study of blood T cell repertoires in COVID-19. Study at large: Sample material is recorded as cDNA or gDNA derived from T cells, B-cell-depleted T cells, or PBMCs.

The cohort comprised adults aged roughly 18 to 90 years residing in some 24 US areas. Clinical history as reported by participants underpinned cohort assignment. Source material: PBMCs or T cells enriched from blood (not recorded which). The origin of this receptor is a woman aged 40 to 50 with acute COVID-19. The chain links TRBV27 to TRBJ1-6, with D unclear. The CDR3 reads CASSLLNSPLHF. The CDR3 nucleotides read TGTGCCAGCAGCCTCCTTAATTCACCCCTCCACTTT.